This entry lists 27 T cell receptor beta chains sequenced from one sample in a study of low-dose radiotherapy and immunotherapy resistance in tumors. Regarding time point: before trial treatment. Alpha- and beta-chain coverage of first-strand cDNA came from TRAV- and TRBV-specific primers. The authors ran around 19 PCR cycles to amplify TCRs with a constant-region primer and V-primer adapter. One entry per CDR3 protein, called by TCRdb with MiXCR from the reads. In the table there are about 82,000 distinct CDR3 sequences, approximately 20% of which are singletons. The specimen comprised PBMCs, sampled before treatment. Every receptor here comes from a male donor with prostate cancer.

This clonotype was observed many times. The J gene is TRBJ2-7, the V gene TRBV9, with D tentatively TRBD1 (6 bases). V was clipped by 4 bases and J by 2 bases, with 16 bases between them. Per germline, CDR1 SGDLS and CDR2 YYNGEE. This CDR3 is 15 amino acids long. The CDR3 is CASSSTVQGPYEQYF. In nucleotides, the CDR3 is TGTGCCAGCAGCTCAACTGTACAGGGACCCTACGAGCAGTACTTC.

Many counts were recorded for this clonotype. V is TRBV7-9 and J is TRBJ1-1; unclear D gene. V was clipped by 2 bases and J by 4 bases, with 11 bases between them. Germline assignment: CDR1 SEHNR and CDR2 FQNEAQ (reference sequence). This CDR3 comprises 14 residues. The CDR3 loop is CASSLQVPGTEAFF. The CDR3 nucleotides are TGTGCCAGCAGCTTACAGGTTCCGGGCACTGAAGCTTTCTTT.

This clonotype was seen repeatedly, ten times or more. The J gene is TRBJ2-1, the V gene TRBV5-6, with D possibly being TRBD1 (6 bases). This CDR3 comprises 12 residues. Trimming took off 4 bases at V and 8 bases at J, with 10 bases between the two ends. Germline V gives CDR1 SGHDT, CDR2 YYEEEE. The CDR3 protein is CASSEDRYEQFF. CDR3 nucleotides: TGTGCCAGCAGCGAGGACAGATATGAGCAGTTCTTC.

The table lists this clonotype with many counts. The chain carries TRBV27 and TRBJ2-3; no definite D call. V was pared by 5 bases and J by 1 base, with 13 bases between. The CDR3 is 15 amino acids. The germline CDR1 and CDR2 sequences are MNHEY and SMNVEV (reference sequence). The CDR3 nucleotides read TGTGCCAGCAGTCCGTTCGCCCGGGGCACAGATACGCAGTATTTT. Translated: CASSPFARGTDTQYF.

The CDR3, as DNA: TGTGCCAGCAGGGCCGGGACAGTCCAAGAGACCCAGTACTTC. Encoded protein: CASRAGTVQETQYF. The J gene is TRBJ2-5, the V gene TRBV6-6; 7 positions agree with TRBD1. V lost 6 bases and J lost 1; bases outside the gene matches: 5. Germline CDR1 is MNHNY and CDR2 is SVGAGI (reference sequence). This CDR3 contains 14 residues.

This clonotype was seen many times. The chain carries TRBV5-1 and TRBJ1-6; TRBD1 matches at 12 bases. V was pared by 2 bases and J by 7 bases, with 7 bases of the junction left unmatched. CDR1 and CDR2 from the germline V gene are SGHRS and YFSETQ. This CDR3 spans 17 amino acids. CDR3 bases: TGCGCCAGCAGCTTTACCGGGACAGGGGGCAGGAATTCACCCCTCCACTTT. This sequence encodes CASSFTGTGGRNSPLHF.

This clonotype was recorded many times. The chain couples TRBV7-8 to TRBJ2-7, with 12 positions matching TRBD1. CDR1 is SGHVS, CDR2 FQNEAQ, per germline. The CDR3 is 15 amino acids. Trimming took 5 bases from V and 6 from J; bases not matched to a gene: 8. The CDR3 coding sequence is TGTGCCAGCAGCACCCGTGGGACAGGGGGCTTCGAGCAGTACTTC. It codes for CASSTRGTGGFEQYF. The complete variable domain, with remaining parts taken from reference TRBV7-8 and TRBJ2-7, reads GAGVSQSPRYKVAKRGQDVALRCDPISGHVSLFWYQQALGQGPEFLTYFQNEAQLDKSGLPSDRFFAERPEGSVSTLKIQRTQQEDSAVYLCASSTRGTGGFEQYFGPGTRLTVT.

This clonotype was seen repeatedly, ten times or more. CDR3 sequence (DNA): TGCAGTGCTAACGACAGGGGAAGACCAAATTCACCCCTCCACTTT. It codes for CSANDRGRPNSPLHF. This chain uses TRBV20-1 with TRBJ1-6, with TRBD1 matching over 8 bases. V dropped 4 bases and J dropped 7; count of bases not matched to a gene: 9. Germline loops: CDR1 DFQATT, CDR2 SNEGSKA (reference sequence). The CDR3 has 15 amino acids.

This clonotype was observed many times. The rearrangement joins TRBV11-2 to TRBJ2-7; TRBD2 matches at 8 bases. Looked up from germline, CDR1 is SGHAT and CDR2 is FQNNGV. There are 23 residues in the CDR3. With V trimmed by 5 bases and J by 0 bases, 30 bases remained unmatched. Written as DNA, the CDR3 is TGTGCCAGCAGCCGCCTAGTGTGGGTGGTTAGCGGGAATATTGAGTCAAGCTCCTACGAGCAGTACTTC. Encoded protein: CASSRLVWVVSGNIESSSYEQYF.

This clonotype was recorded many times. This sequence joins TRBV28 and TRBJ1-2, with D hard to call. With 3 bases removed from V and 4 bases from J, the gap between germline ends came to 6 bases. The CDR3 spans 12 residues. CDR1 and CDR2 from the germline V gene are MDHEN and SYDVKM. The CDR3 DNA follows: TGTGCCAGCAGTTTCAAGGGCTATGGCTACACCTTC. This encodes CASSFKGYGYTF.

The table lists this clonotype with many counts. The chain couples TRBV4-1 to TRBJ2-2, with 12 bases identical to TRBD2. The CDR3 is 17 residues long. Trimming at V came to 2 bases and at J to 7 bases, leaving 8 bases not matched to a gene. Germline values: CDR1 MGHRA, CDR2 YSYEKL. CDR3 in amino acids: CASSQPTSGGKGGELFF. CDR3 in DNA: TGCGCCAGCAGCCAACCAACTAGCGGGGGGAAAGGCGGGGAGCTGTTTTTT.

A word on this clonotype: A read error is likely here: a far larger clone is one base away. This chain connects TRBV5-3 to TRBJ2-1; TRBD2 might be the D (6 bases). TRBV5-3 is assigned to the ORF class and has an uncertain function. This CDR3 spans 16 amino acids. The CDR3 region is CASSPRLVSADNEQFF. Here the CDR3 DNA reads TGCGCCAGCAGCCCCCGACTAGTATCTGCCGACAATGAGCAGTTCTTC.

The chain uses TRBV5-4 and TRBJ2-7; TRBD1 agrees at 7 bases. Germline V gene lookup returns CDR1 SGHNT and CDR2 YYREEE (reference sequence). V shed 4 bases and J 3 bases; nucleotides not matched to a gene: 4. This CDR3 comprises 13 residues. CDR3 protein: CASSRDSLYEQYF. The DNA for the CDR3 is TGTGCCAGCAGCCGGGACAGTCTCTACGAGCAGTACTTC.

A note on this clonotype: A much larger clone differs from this one at a single base, so this may be a read error. This sequence joins TRBV4-3 and TRBJ1-2; 8 bases are shared with TRBD1. This CDR3 comprises 14 residues. Trimming at V came to 4 bases and at J to 10 bases, leaving 11 bases not matched to a gene. Germline V gene sequence: CDR1 LGHNA, CDR2 YSLEER. In nucleotides, the CDR3 is TGCGCCAGCAGCCTCCTAGGACAGGGAAATGACTACACCTTC. Amino acid sequence: CASSLLGQGNDYTF.

In this sample, this clonotype turned up many times. The chain is built from TRBV12-3 or TRBV12-4 and TRBJ2-2; 9 nucleotides align to TRBD1. J was trimmed by 5 bases and V by 6 bases; bases with no gene match: 7. The CDR3 totals 15 residues. The CDR3 here is CASRKQGARTGELFF. In DNA form, the CDR3 reads TGTGCCAGCAGAAAACAGGGGGCGCGGACCGGGGAGCTGTTTTTT.

DNA of the CDR3: TGTGCCAGCGCCCCAGCGGTTCTTACGGAGACCCAGTACTTC. This sequence encodes CASAPAVLTETQYF. The chain carries TRBV6-1 and TRBJ2-5, with D perhaps TRBD2 (5 bases). Germline CDR1 reads MNHNS; CDR2 reads SASEGT. V was trimmed by 8 bases and J by 5 bases, leaving 18 bases between them. This CDR3 has 14 amino acids.

This clonotype showed up just a few times. The chain links TRBV30 to TRBJ2-4; D perhaps matches TRBD2 (5 bases). Per germline, CDR1 GTSNPN and CDR2 SVGIG (reference sequence). There are 15 residues in the CDR3. Trimming left V 7 bases short and J 1 base short, with 17 bases between. The CDR3 protein is CASEVSSGAKNIQYF. The CDR3 nucleotides are TGTGCCTCGGAAGTTTCGTCGGGGGCCAAAAACATTCAGTACTTC.

This clonotype has a count of ten or more. This CDR3 reads CASSTRAVADHYGYTF. The CDR3 region has the DNA TGTGCCAGTAGTACCCGAGCGGTGGCGGACCACTATGGCTACACCTTC. V and J are TRBV19 and TRBJ1-2; D unclear. CDR3 size: 16 residues. In germline, CDR1 is LNHDA, CDR2 SQIVND (reference sequence). The V and J ends lost 4 bases and 3 bases respectively, with 18 bases between them.

This clonotype was picked up many times. This rearrangement joins TRBV7-8 to TRBJ2-3, with 11 nucleotides matching TRBD2. After removal of 1 base from V and 5 bases from J, the junction contained 11 bases not matched to a gene. This CDR3 comprises 18 residues. The germline gives CDR1 SGHVS, CDR2 FQNEAQ. The CDR3 DNA reads TGTGCCAGCAGCTTAGTAGCGGGAGGGCAATTTGGTGTAGATACGCAGTATTTT. It encodes CASSLVAGGQFGVDTQYF. The full variable domain, rest sourced from reference TRBV7-8 and TRBJ2-3, is GAGVSQSPRYKVAKRGQDVALRCDPISGHVSLFWYQQALGQGPEFLTYFQNEAQLDKSGLPSDRFFAERPEGSVSTLKIQRTQQEDSAVYLCASSLVAGGQFGVDTQYFGPGTRLTVL.

This clonotype was counted ten times or more. This chain joins TRBV23-1 and TRBJ2-7; possibly TRBD1 for D (6 bases). TRBV23-1 is an ORF, and what it does is uncertain. V gave up 7 bases and J gave up 3 bases, with 22 bases separating them. The CDR3 totals 16 residues. The CDR3 DNA sequence: TGCGCCAGCACCACCAGTGTCAGGGGCACTGACTACGAGCAGTACTTC. Its protein product is CASTTSVRGTDYEQYF.

There are many counts of this clonotype. V gene TRBV6-5 combines with J gene TRBJ1-2; D is perhaps TRBD1 (6 bases). Looked up from germline, CDR1 is MNHEY and CDR2 is SVGAGI. This CDR3 region has 14 residues. Trimming left V 6 bases short and J 7 bases short, with 18 bases between. The CDR3 nucleotides read TGTGCCAGCAGCAAGGCACAGGGAGGTGCTGGCTACACCTTC. This codes for CASSKAQGGAGYTF.

This clonotype was counted only a few times. A far larger clone is one base from this, pointing to a likely read error. The chain carries TRBV29-1 and TRBJ2-1; D not resolved. The germline V and J ends were trimmed by 6 bases and 10 bases, with 22 bases remaining between them. Germline CDR1 reads SQVTM; CDR2 reads ANQGSEA. The CDR3 covers 14 residues. The CDR3 is CSVWLDIPSYEQFF. The CDR3 coding sequence is TGCAGCGTGTGGCTCGATATACCCTCCTACGAGCAGTTCTTC.

This clonotype was seen repeatedly, ten times or more. The V and J genes are TRBV6-5 and TRBJ2-1; TRBD2 matches at 13 bases. Losses at the gene ends were 6 bases for V and 6 bases for J; bases not matched to a gene: 2. The CDR3 is 14 amino acids. Germline CDR1 and CDR2: MNHEY and SVGAGI. CDR3 sequence reads: CASRTSGRSNEQFF. DNA of the CDR3: TGTGCCAGCAGGACTAGCGGGAGGAGCAATGAGCAGTTCTTC.

This clonotype showed up many times. The V gene is TRBV10-3, the J gene TRBJ1-1; D ambiguous. CDR1 ENHRY and CDR2 SYGVKD come from the germline V gene. Trimming stripped 0 bases from V and 1 base from J, with 6 bases between. This CDR3 contains 14 residues. CDR3 sequence: CAISESDQNTEAFF. The CDR3 DNA follows: TGTGCCATCAGTGAGTCGGACCAGAACACTGAAGCTTTCTTT.

This clonotype was seen many times. This chain connects TRBV12-3 or TRBV12-4 to TRBJ1-3; 7 bases align to TRBD1. CDR3 size: 15 residues. Trimming removed 3 bases from V and 3 bases from J; junction bases left unmatched: 5. In DNA, the CDR3 is TGTGCCAGCAGTTTGTCAGGGGGTAATGGAAACACCATATATTTT. It yields the protein CASSLSGGNGNTIYF.

The chain uses TRBV5-4 and TRBJ2-2; TRBD1 aligns across 7 bases. This CDR3 spans 16 amino acids. Unmatched junction bases numbered 3, after V lost 1 base and J lost 0 bases. Germline V gene data show CDR1 as SGHNT and CDR2 as YYREEE (reference sequence). The CDR3 region has the DNA TGTGCCAGCAGCTTGCCGACAGGGACGAACACCGGGGAGCTGTTTTTT. Translating gives CASSLPTGTNTGELFF.

This clonotype was seen ten or more times. This CDR3 reads CASSLGTGTYGYTF. Written as DNA, the CDR3 is TGTGCCAGCAGTTTAGGGACAGGGACCTATGGCTACACCTTC. The V gene is TRBV28, the J gene TRBJ1-2; TRBD1 agrees at 9 bases. CDR1 and CDR2 (germline): MDHEN, SYDVKM. Trimming cost V 2 bases and J 4 bases; bases outside gene matches: 2. This CDR3 is built from 14 residues.